What follows describes a single TCR beta chain. The antigen is unknown. The repertoire was sequenced with immunoSEQ multiplex PCR; TCRdb's copy has only in-frame clones and lacks some. The table has 80,000 to 95,000 clones, about 90% seen once. The sample belongs to a study of OX40 agonist ivuxolimab in advanced cancers. Study-wide context: Therapy given before enrollment (anti-PD-1, anti-PD-L1 or anti-CTLA-4) was allowed, and 40% had some. Among those treated, three patients had partial responses, one with hepatocellular carcinoma and two with cutaneous melanoma.

Study results and limitations: Partial responders at 0.1-3.0 mg/kg showed near-lowest clonal expansion.

Sample: CD4+ or CD8+ T cells sorted from blood, taken in a trial of the OX40 agonist ivuxolimab. The sequence derives from an adult with an advanced solid tumor such as melanoma, head and neck, liver or kidney cancer.

This CDR3 reads CASSHRLGTGGTGELFF. The CDR3 region has the DNA TGCGCCAGCAGCCATCGCTTGGGGACAGGGGGAACCGGGGAGCTGTTTTTT. The chain has TRBV4-1 and TRBJ2-2, with 11 bases fitting TRBD1. The CDR3 spans 17 residues. The trim removed 3 bases at V and 5 bases at J, leaving 8 bases unmatched. Germline V lookup: CDR1 MGHRA, CDR2 YSYEKL.